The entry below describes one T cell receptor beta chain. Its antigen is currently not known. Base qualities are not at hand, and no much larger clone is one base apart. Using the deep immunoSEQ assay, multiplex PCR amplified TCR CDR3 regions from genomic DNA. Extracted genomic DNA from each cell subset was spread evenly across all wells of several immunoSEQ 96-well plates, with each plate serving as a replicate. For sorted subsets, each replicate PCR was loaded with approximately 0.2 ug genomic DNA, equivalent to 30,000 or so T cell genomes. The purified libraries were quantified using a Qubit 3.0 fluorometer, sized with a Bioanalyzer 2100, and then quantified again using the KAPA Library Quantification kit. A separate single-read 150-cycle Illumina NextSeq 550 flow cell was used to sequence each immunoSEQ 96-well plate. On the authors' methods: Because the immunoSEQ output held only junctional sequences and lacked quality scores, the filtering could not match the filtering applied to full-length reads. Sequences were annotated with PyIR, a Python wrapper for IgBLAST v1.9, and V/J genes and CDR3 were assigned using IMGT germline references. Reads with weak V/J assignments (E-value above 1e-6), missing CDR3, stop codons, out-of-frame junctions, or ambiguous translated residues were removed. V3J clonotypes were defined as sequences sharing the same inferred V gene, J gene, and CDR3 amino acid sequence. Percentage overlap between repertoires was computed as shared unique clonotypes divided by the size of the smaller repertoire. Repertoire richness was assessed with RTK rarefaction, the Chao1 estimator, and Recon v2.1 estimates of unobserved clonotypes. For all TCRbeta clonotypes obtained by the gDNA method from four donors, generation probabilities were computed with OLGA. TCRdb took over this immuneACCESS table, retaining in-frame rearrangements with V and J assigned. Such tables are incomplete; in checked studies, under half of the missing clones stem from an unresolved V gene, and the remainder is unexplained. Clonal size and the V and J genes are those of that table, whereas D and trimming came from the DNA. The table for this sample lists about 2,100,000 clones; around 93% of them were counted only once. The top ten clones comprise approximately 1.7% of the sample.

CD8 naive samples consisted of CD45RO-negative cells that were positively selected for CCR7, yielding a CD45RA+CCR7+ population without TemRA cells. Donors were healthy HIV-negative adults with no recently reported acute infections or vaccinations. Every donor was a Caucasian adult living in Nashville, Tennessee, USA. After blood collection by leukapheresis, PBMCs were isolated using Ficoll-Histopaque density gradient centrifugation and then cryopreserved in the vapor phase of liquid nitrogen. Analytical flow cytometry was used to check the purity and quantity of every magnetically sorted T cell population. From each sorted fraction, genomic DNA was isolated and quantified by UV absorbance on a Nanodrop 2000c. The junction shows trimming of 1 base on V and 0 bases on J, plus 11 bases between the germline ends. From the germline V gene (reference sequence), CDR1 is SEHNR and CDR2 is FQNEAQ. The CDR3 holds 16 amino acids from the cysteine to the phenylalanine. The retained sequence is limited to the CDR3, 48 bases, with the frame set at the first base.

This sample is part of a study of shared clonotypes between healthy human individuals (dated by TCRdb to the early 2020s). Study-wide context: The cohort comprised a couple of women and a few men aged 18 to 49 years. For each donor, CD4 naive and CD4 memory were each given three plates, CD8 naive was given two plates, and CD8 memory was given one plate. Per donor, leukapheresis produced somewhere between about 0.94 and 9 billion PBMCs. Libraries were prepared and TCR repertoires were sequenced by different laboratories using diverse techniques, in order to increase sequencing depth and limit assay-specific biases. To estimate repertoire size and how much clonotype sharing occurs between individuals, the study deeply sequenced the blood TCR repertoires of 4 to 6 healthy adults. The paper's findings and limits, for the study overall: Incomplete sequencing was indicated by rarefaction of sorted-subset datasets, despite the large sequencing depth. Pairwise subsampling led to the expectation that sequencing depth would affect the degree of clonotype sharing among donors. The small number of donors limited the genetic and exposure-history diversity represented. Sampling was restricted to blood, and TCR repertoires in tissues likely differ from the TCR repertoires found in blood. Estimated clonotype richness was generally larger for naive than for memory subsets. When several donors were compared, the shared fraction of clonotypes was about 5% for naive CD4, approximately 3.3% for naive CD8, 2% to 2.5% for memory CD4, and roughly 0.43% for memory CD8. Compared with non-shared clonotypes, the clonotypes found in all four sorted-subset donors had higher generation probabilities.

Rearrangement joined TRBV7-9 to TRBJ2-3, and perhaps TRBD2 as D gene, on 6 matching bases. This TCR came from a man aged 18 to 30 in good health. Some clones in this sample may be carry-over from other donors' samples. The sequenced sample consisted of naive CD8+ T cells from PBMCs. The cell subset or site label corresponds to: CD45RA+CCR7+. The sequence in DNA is TGTGCCAGCAGCTTAGTAGGCGGGACTAGCACAGATACGCAGTATTTT. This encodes CASSLVGGTSTDTQYF.